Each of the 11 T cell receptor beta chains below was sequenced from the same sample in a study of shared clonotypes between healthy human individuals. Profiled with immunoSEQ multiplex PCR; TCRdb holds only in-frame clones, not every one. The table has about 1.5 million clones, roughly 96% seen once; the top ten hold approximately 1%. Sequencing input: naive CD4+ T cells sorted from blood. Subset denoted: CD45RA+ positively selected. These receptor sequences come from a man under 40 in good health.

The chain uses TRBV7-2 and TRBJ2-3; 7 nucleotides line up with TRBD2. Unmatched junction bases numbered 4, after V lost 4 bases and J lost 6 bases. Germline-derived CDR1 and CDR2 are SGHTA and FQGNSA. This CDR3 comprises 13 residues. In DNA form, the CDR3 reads TGTGCCAGCAGCTCGAGGCGGGGGGATACGCAGTATTTT. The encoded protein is CASSSRRGDTQYF. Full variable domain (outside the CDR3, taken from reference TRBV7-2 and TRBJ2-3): GAGVSQSPSNKVTEKGKDVELRCDPISGHTALYWYRQSLGQGLEFLIYFQGNSAPDKSGLPSDRFSAERTGGSVSTLTIQRTQQEDSAVYLCASSSRRGDTQYFGPGTRLTVL.

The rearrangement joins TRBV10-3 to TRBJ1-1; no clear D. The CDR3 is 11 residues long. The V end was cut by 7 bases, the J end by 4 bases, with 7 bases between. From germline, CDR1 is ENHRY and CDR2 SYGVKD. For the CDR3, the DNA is TGTGCCATCACGGATGGCACTGAAGCTTTCTTT. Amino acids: CAITDGTEAFF.

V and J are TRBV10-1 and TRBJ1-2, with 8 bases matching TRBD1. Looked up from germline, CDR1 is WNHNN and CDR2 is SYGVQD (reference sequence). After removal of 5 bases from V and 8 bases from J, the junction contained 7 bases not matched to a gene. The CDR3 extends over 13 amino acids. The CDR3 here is CASSFGQGTGYTF. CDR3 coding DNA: TGCGCCAGCAGTTTCGGACAGGGAACAGGCTACACCTTC.

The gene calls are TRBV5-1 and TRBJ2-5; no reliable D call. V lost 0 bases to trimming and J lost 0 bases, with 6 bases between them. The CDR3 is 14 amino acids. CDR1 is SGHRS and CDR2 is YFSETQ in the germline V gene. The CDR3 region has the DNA TGCGCCAGCAGCTTGGATGGTGACCAAGAGACCCAGTACTTC. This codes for CASSLDGDQETQYF.

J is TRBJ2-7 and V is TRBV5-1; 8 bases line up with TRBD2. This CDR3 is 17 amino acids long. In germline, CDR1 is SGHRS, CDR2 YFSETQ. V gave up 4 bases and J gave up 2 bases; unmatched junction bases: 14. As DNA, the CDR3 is TGCGCCAGCAGCCCCACGCGGGGGGTAGCAAGGGCCTACGAGCAGTACTTC. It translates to CASSPTRGVARAYEQYF.

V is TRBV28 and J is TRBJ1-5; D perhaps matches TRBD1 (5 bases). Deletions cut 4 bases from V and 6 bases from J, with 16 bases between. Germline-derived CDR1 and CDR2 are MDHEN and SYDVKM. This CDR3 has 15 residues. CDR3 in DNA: TGTGCCAGCAGTTCTTCCGGGGGGTTTGGTCAGCCCCAGCATTTT. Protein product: CASSSSGGFGQPQHF.

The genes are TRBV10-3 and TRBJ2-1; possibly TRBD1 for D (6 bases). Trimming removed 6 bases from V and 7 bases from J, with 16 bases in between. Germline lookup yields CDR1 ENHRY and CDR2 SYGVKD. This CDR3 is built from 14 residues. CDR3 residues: CAIRGLQGKNEQFF. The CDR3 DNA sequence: TGTGCCATCAGGGGCTTGCAGGGGAAAAATGAGCAGTTCTTC.

The chain's CDR3 is CSVQHYNEQFF. The CDR3 DNA sequence: TGCAGCGTACAACACTACAATGAGCAGTTCTTC. V and J are TRBV29-1 and TRBJ2-1; D remains ambiguous. V was cut by 6 bases and J by 3 bases, with 6 bases left in between. Germline-derived CDR1 and CDR2 are SQVTM and ANQGSEA. There are 11 residues in the CDR3.

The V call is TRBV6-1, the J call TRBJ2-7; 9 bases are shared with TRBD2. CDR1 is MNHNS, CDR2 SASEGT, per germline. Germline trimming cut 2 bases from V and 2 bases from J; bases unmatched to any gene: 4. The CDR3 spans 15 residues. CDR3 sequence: CASSELAGNPYEQYF. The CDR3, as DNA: TGTGCCAGCAGTGAACTAGCGGGGAACCCCTACGAGCAGTACTTC.

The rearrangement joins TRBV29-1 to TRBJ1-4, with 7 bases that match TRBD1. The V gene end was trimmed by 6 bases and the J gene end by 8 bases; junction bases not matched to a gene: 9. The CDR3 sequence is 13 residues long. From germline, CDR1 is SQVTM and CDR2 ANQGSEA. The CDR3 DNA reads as TGCAGCGTCGGACGACAGGGCAGAGAAAAACTGTTTTTT. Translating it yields CSVGRQGREKLFF. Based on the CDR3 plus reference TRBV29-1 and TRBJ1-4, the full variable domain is SAVISQKPSRDICQRGTSLTIQCQVDSQVTMMFWYRQQPGQSLTLIATANQGSEATYESGFVIDKFPISRPNLTFSTLTVSNMSPEDSSIYLCSVGRQGREKLFFGSGTQLSVL.

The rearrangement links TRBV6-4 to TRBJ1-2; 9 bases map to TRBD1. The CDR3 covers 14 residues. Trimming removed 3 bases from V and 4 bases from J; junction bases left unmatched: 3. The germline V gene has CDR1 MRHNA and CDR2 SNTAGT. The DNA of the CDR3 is TGTGCCAGCAGTGAAACAGGGGGCACCTATGGCTACACCTTC. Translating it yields CASSETGGTYGYTF.